This T cell receptor beta chain originates from a study of blood T cell repertoires in COVID-19. Study details: Samples representing acute and convalescent COVID-19 were sourced from the United States, Italy and Spain. T cells, B-cell-depleted T cells, or PBMCs provided the cDNA or gDNA that served as material.

CDR1 and CDR2 from the germline V gene are SGDLS and YYNGEE. The ends lost 1 base at V and 8 bases at J; junction bases unmatched: 9. The CDR3 is 15 amino acids. In the original processing: Amplified reference gene primers provided the basis for estimating nucleated cell counts. Data came from immunoSEQ multiplex PCR; TCRdb stores just in-frame clones and leaves some out. V, J and clone size are those of that table, while D and trimming were read from the DNA. Among more than 250,000 clones, approximately 80% were seen once, and the ten largest hold 8.6%. This clone has a handful of counts. This clonotype was obtained from a human donor in a cohort sampled during active COVID-19. The sample was peripheral blood. V usage is TRBV9 and J usage is TRBJ2-1; the match to TRBD2 covers 7 bases. CDR3 bases: TGTGCCAGCAGCGTATCGGGACTATCCGTCGATGAGCAGTTCTTC. Translating gives CASSVSGLSVDEQFF.